The clone carrying this T cell receptor beta chain was seen more than once but under ten times. Its target is unknown. With 7 bases removed from V and 3 bases from J, the gap between germline ends came to 10 bases. Per germline, CDR1 SQVTM and CDR2 ANQGSEA. CDR3 length equals 12 residues. The source of the sample is a study of response to subunit inactivated influenza vaccine. TCRdb called the RT-PCR reads again in MiXCR, with one record for every CDR3 protein. The data contain hundreds of thousands of distinct CDR3 sequences, around a sixth of them seen just once; the ten biggest clones take up roughly 11%. Study-level results: There was a suggestion from the authors that each seasonal influenza vaccination recruits few new T cells.

The source material was PBMCs from blood, sampled approximately 5 days after vaccination. The chain employs TRBV29-1 and TRBJ2-1; D remains unclear. The clonotype comes from a man aged 50-59 years who received an inactivated influenza vaccine. The CDR3 spells CSAHGGYNEQFF. Here the CDR3 DNA reads TGCAGCGCCCACGGCGGCTACAATGAGCAGTTCTTC.